Here is one T cell receptor (beta chain) with its context. There is no known antigen for this receptor. Within one base of it there is no much larger clone, and no base qualities were kept. CDR1 SEHNR and CDR2 FQNEAQ are derived from the germline V gene (reference sequence). The junction shows trimming of 5 bases on V and 4 bases on J, and the gene matches do not reach 8 bases of it. Its CDR3 holds 15 amino acids, cysteine through phenylalanine. The entry retains the CDR3 DNA only, 45 bases that are in frame from base 1. Separate from the approximately 670-subject first cohort, the validation cohort of more than 90 subjects was the group to which the donors belonged. The data stem from a study of cytomegalovirus exposure and HLA in healthy donors (dated by TCRdb to the late 2010s). Regarding the complete study: The 670 or so repertoires of the first cohort and the 95 to 150 validation repertoires were produced on the same platform, according to a later analysis. The study aimed to test whether cataloging public T cell receptors could reveal signatures of past pathogen exposure. The study combined high-throughput TCR immunosequencing, statistical association of individual TCRs with disease status, and machine learning to predict cytomegalovirus infection status. A separate validation cohort of some 130 different subjects was used in addition to the 666-subject first cohort.

The protocol used for the library was the immunoSEQ multiplex PCR assay. As for the original processing: A statistical classification framework was built for diagnosing cytomegalovirus status from the catalog of TCR beta chain sequences. TCRdb took over this immuneACCESS table, retaining in-frame rearrangements with V and J assigned. Such tables are incomplete; in checked studies, under half of the missing clones stem from an unresolved V gene, and the remainder is unexplained. V and J calls plus clone size are reproduced from that table; the DNA served to infer D and trimming. Across this sample there are under 200,000 clones, with roughly nine tenths seen only once. Around 3.1% of the sample belongs to the ten largest clones. Results the study describes overall, beyond this receptor: A later analysis found that TCRs clustered in the first cohort also tended to co-occur in the 130 or so validation repertoires, with 90% to 95% of cluster scores above 0. Most TCR sequences were seen in very few donors, while some public TCRs were found in many individuals. A later analysis lacked HLA typing for the validation cohort, so it scored co-occurrence in that cohort across all 110 or so repertoires. A total of fewer than 200 TCR beta chains were listed by the study as associated with cytomegalovirus. It was suggested by the authors that the approach could potentially be generalized to other disease states and immunological phenotypes. In vitro tests confirmed that a few of the cytomegalovirus-associated TCR beta chains recognize cytomegalovirus antigens. The classifier was reported to diagnose cytomegalovirus status with high specificity and sensitivity in both the original cohort and the validation cohort.

The chain was built from TRBV7-9 and TRBJ2-1; TRBD2 agrees with 7 junctional bases. This TCR was recovered from a woman aged 18-29 years in good health and CMV-seropositive. The sample taken for sequencing was PBMCs. The nucleotides are TGTGCCAGCAGCCGCGGGGCGGGGGAGTACAATGAGCAGTTCTTC. This yields the protein CASSRGAGEYNEQFF.